This is a list of T cell receptor beta chains from one sample in a study of technical replicates of blood from several donors. Profiling relied on immunoSEQ multiplex PCR, and the TCRdb table lists in-frame clones only, not all of them. The data hold about 80,000 clones, with roughly 97% observed a single time. Input material: T cells isolated from PBMCs. The source of these receptors is a human donor in good health. CDR3s include the opening cysteine and the closing phenylalanine or tryptophan. A D gene is named only where the DNA matches it firmly. For some rows the clone size is stated as once, few or many, or as a class when expanded; others skip it.

cdr3_length	v_call	d_call	j_call	clone_size	cdr3_nt	cdr3_aa
12	TRBV10-1	NA	TRBJ2-7	few	TGCGCCAGCAGTGGGAGCGGTTACGAGCAGTACTTC	CASSGSGYEQYF
15	TRBV5-1	TRBD1	TRBJ2-7	NA	TGCGCCAGCAGCTTGGTTCCGAGACAGGGCCACGAGCAGTACTTC	CASSLVPRQGHEQYF
15	TRBV5-1	NA	TRBJ2-7	NA	TGCGCCAGCAGCTTGGCCCTCGGCGGGATGAGGGAGCAGTACTTC	CASSLALGGMREQYF
15	TRBV28	TRBD1	TRBJ1-2	NA	TGTGCCAGCAGTCCGGGATCGACAGGGTCCTATGGCTACACCTTC	CASSPGSTGSYGYTF
13	TRBV29-1	TRBD2	TRBJ2-7	NA	TGCAGCGTGAGACTAGCGGGAGCTTACGAGCAGTACTTC	CSVRLAGAYEQYF
13	TRBV28	TRBD1	TRBJ1-2	NA	TGTGCCAGCAGCCTCAGGGGGTACTATGGCTACACCTTC	CASSLRGYYGYTF
17	TRBV6-1	NA	TRBJ2-3	NA	TGTGCCAGCAGTGAGCGTCCCATCCCAAAGCTCACAGATACGCAGTATTTT	CASSERPIPKLTDTQYF
14	TRBV5-1	NA	TRBJ2-7	NA	TGCGCCAGCAGCGGACTCTCCGGATCCTACGAGCAGTACTTC	CASSGLSGSYEQYF
15	TRBV5-6	TRBD1	TRBJ2-5	NA	TGTGCCAGCAGCCCGAACGGGGACAGAAAAGAGACCCAGTACTTC	CASSPNGDRKETQYF
15	TRBV10-2	TRBD2	TRBJ2-5	NA	TGCGCCAGCAGTGATTTTCTAGCGGGGGAGGAGACCCAGTACTTC	CASSDFLAGEETQYF
15	TRBV10-3	TRBD2	TRBJ2-1	once	TGTGCCATCGGGGTCACTAGCGGGGTTAACAATGAGCAGTTCTTC	CAIGVTSGVNNEQFF
15	TRBV6-1	TRBD2	TRBJ2-1	NA	TGTGCCACCTACTCAAAAGGGGCGGGAGCAAAAGAGCAGTTCTTC	CATYSKGAGAKEQFF
16	TRBV5-6	NA	TRBJ2-7	once	TGTGCCAGCAGCTTAAACGCAGGACAGCGTTTCTACGAGCAGTACTTC	CASSLNAGQRFYEQYF
14	TRBV30	NA	TRBJ2-5	NA	TGTGCCTGGAGTGATTTACTAGAGCAAGAGACCCAGTACTTC	CAWSDLLEQETQYF
17	TRBV7-2	TRBD1	TRBJ2-1	NA	TGTGCCAGCAGCTTAGCAGGACAGGGTGGGTCCTACAATGAGCAGTTCTTC	CASSLAGQGGSYNEQFF
16	TRBV4-1	NA	TRBJ1-3	NA	TGCGCCAGCAGCCACCCACAGGGTAACTCTGGAAACACCATATATTTT	CASSHPQGNSGNTIYF
14	TRBV4-1	TRBD1	TRBJ1-1	NA	TGCGCCAGCAGCCGCCAGGGGGGGAACACTGAAGCTTTCTTT	CASSRQGGNTEAFF
16	TRBV4-1	NA	TRBJ2-5	NA	TGCGCCAGCAGCCAAGATGGGTGGGGGGAAGATGAGACCCAGTACTTC	CASSQDGWGEDETQYF
16	TRBV2	TRBD2	TRBJ2-7	NA	TGTGCCAGCAGTGGTTCGATAACTAGCGTTTCCTACGAGCAGTACTTC	CASSGSITSVSYEQYF
12	TRBV6-5	NA	TRBJ1-3	NA	TGTGCCAGCAGCCCGTTGGAGGGGACCATATATTTT	CASSPLEGTIYF
15	TRBV9	TRBD1	TRBJ1-1	NA	TGTGCCAGCAGCGTCCCGACAGGGGAGAACACTGAAGCTTTCTTT	CASSVPTGENTEAFF
15	TRBV5-4	TRBD1	TRBJ1-1	NA	TGTGCCAGCAGCCGGCCGGGACAGACGAACACTGAAGCTTTCTTT	CASSRPGQTNTEAFF
13	TRBV28	NA	TRBJ1-2	NA	TGTGCCAGCAGTTTAATGGACAGCCATGGCTACACCTTC	CASSLMDSHGYTF
15	TRBV9	TRBD1	TRBJ2-1	once	TGTGCCAGCAGCGTGAGGGACAGGACCTACAATGAGCAGTTCTTC	CASSVRDRTYNEQFF
17	TRBV13	TRBD2	TRBJ2-3	NA	TGTGCCAGCAGCGGAAGACTAGCGGGAGATAGCACAGATACGCAGTATTTT	CASSGRLAGDSTDTQYF
21	TRBV28	TRBD2	TRBJ2-3	once	TGTGCCAGCAGTAACGCAGGACTAGCGGGGGGCCGGGATCTTCCCACAGATACGCAGTATTTT	CASSNAGLAGGRDLPTDTQYF
15	TRBV6-4	TRBD1	TRBJ2-1	once	TGTGCCAGCAGTGAGCGGACAGGAGAATCCAATGAGCAGTTCTTC	CASSERTGESNEQFF
15	TRBV9	NA	TRBJ1-6	NA	TGTGCCAGCAGCGTCTTAGACAGGACTAATTCACCCCTCCACTTT	CASSVLDRTNSPLHF
14	TRBV5-1	TRBD1	TRBJ1-2	NA	TGCGCCAGCAGCTTAAACAGGGGGGCCTATGGCTACACCTTC	CASSLNRGAYGYTF
15	TRBV5-1	NA	TRBJ2-2	NA	TGCGCCAGCAGCTTGCCCCAGGGAAACACCGGGGAGCTGTTTTTT	CASSLPQGNTGELFF
15	TRBV6-1	TRBD1	TRBJ1-2	NA	TGTGCCAGCAGTGGTTACCGGGACAGGGGGCCTGGCTACACCTTC	CASSGYRDRGPGYTF
16	TRBV7-9	TRBD2	TRBJ2-1	NA	TGTGCCAGCAGCTTAGCCGGGCGACTAGCGGGAGCTGAGCAGTTCTTC	CASSLAGRLAGAEQFF
14	TRBV4-1	TRBD1	TRBJ2-7	NA	TGCGCCAGCAGACCCCCGGGACAGGGCTACGAGCAGTACTTC	CASRPPGQGYEQYF
14	TRBV28	NA	TRBJ1-1	NA	TGTGCCAGCAGTTTAGGGAGCATGAACACTGAAGCTTTCTTT	CASSLGSMNTEAFF
13	TRBV6-1	NA	TRBJ2-1	once	TGTGCCAGCAGTGCTGACAGGTACAATGAGCAGTTCTTC	CASSADRYNEQFF
15	TRBV5-1	TRBD1	TRBJ2-5	NA	TGCGCCAGCAGCTTGCGGACAGGGCATCAAGAGACCCAGTACTTC	CASSLRTGHQETQYF
16	TRBV19	TRBD1	TRBJ1-1	NA	TGTGCCAGTAGTATAGGAATGGGACAGGGGAACACTGAAGCTTTCTTT	CASSIGMGQGNTEAFF
15	TRBV21-1	NA	TRBJ2-5	once	TGTGCCAGCAGCACGCGGGGGACTAGTTGGGAGACCCAGTACTTC	CASSTRGTSWETQYF
13	TRBV28	NA	TRBJ2-3	NA	TGTGCCAGCAGAGACACGGGCACAGATACGCAGTATTTT	CASRDTGTDTQYF
14	TRBV6-1	NA	TRBJ1-5	NA	TGTGCCAGCAAGCAGACAGGTTCAGGTCAGCCCCAGCATTTT	CASKQTGSGQPQHF
18	TRBV27	NA	TRBJ2-2	NA	TGTGCCAGCAGTTTATCAATGCCGCCAGGGCTTAACACCGGGGAGCTGTTTTTT	CASSLSMPPGLNTGELFF
13	TRBV14	NA	TRBJ2-7	NA	TGTGCCAGCAGCCAACGGACAGTCACCGAGCAGTACTTC	CASSQRTVTEQYF
14	TRBV29-1	NA	TRBJ1-4	NA	TGCAGCGTTGTGGTTGGGGGCGCGATTGAAAAACTGTTTTTT	CSVVVGGAIEKLFF
17	TRBV7-3	TRBD2	TRBJ2-5	NA	TGTGCCAGCAGCTTAGGACTAGCGGGGGGCGGACAAGAGACCCAGTACTTC	CASSLGLAGGGQETQYF
13	TRBV7-9	NA	TRBJ1-6	once	TGTGCCAGCGCTCGGTGGGGCGATTCACCCCTCCACTTT	CASARWGDSPLHF
21	TRBV2	TRBD2	TRBJ2-7	NA	TGTGCCAGCAGTGATCTATTCGACCCCTGGACTAGCGGGTTTATGTCCTACGAGCAGTACTTC	CASSDLFDPWTSGFMSYEQYF
15	TRBV5-1	NA	TRBJ1-3	NA	TGCGCCAGCAGCCCGGACGGACAGTCTGGAAACACCATATATTTT	CASSPDGQSGNTIYF
14	TRBV19	TRBD1	TRBJ1-2	NA	TGTGCCAGTAGCCAGGGACAGGGGAGCTATGGCTACACCTTC	CASSQGQGSYGYTF
15	TRBV27	NA	TRBJ1-6	NA	TGTGCCAGCAGTCCACGACTGTCCTATAATTCACCCCTCCACTTT	CASSPRLSYNSPLHF
15	TRBV29-1	NA	TRBJ2-1	NA	TGCAGCGTTGACAGTCAGGGAGGCTCCTACAATGAGCAGTTCTTC	CSVDSQGGSYNEQFF
16	TRBV6-1	NA	TRBJ1-5	NA	TGTGCCAGCAGTGAGAGTTTTCTACGTAGCAATCAGCCCCAGCATTTT	CASSESFLRSNQPQHF
14	TRBV2	NA	TRBJ1-2	NA	TGTGCCAGCAGTGAATCAGGGTTCGGCTATGGCTACACCTTC	CASSESGFGYGYTF
16	TRBV5-6	TRBD2	TRBJ2-5	NA	TGTGCCAGCAGCTTGGGGACTAGCGGGGGGGCCAGGACCCAGTACTTC	CASSLGTSGGARTQYF
12	TRBV29-1	TRBD1	TRBJ2-7	NA	TGCAGCGTGAGGGCAGGGGGTGGCGAGCAGTACTTC	CSVRAGGGEQYF
17	TRBV5-6	TRBD2	TRBJ2-1	NA	TGTGCCAGCAGCTTGAGACAGCGGGAGTTGTCCTACAATGAGCAGTTCTTC	CASSLRQRELSYNEQFF
18	TRBV4-1	NA	TRBJ1-4	NA	TGCGCCAGCAGCCAAGGTGATTTGTGGGCGTCGTCGGATGAAAAACTGTTTTTT	CASSQGDLWASSDEKLFF
15	TRBV7-8	NA	TRBJ2-4	NA	TGTGCCAGCAGCGATAGGGCGGGGGCCAAAAACATTCAGTACTTC	CASSDRAGAKNIQYF
15	TRBV28	NA	TRBJ1-1	few	TGTGCCAGCATCAATGCAGGACTGAGGAACACTGAAGCTTTCTTT	CASINAGLRNTEAFF